This TCR beta chain was recovered during a study of PD-L1 blockade in urothelial cancer. Germline V lookup: CDR1 MNHEY, CDR2 SMNVEV (reference sequence). This CDR3 has 18 amino acids. J lost 3 bases, V lost 5 bases, and 10 bases had no gene match. Time point described: pretreatment peripheral blood. Some clones are missing from TCRdb's copy, which holds only in-frame ones; the method was immunoSEQ multiplex PCR. The data show roughly 39,000 clones, roughly 92% seen once. Sample: PBMCs, taken around atezolizumab (anti-PD-L1) treatment. The chain employs TRBV27 and TRBJ2-6; 10 positions agree with TRBD1. This TCR came from a woman aged 60-70 years with urothelial cancer. Here the CDR3 DNA reads TGTGCCAGCAGTCATCGGACAGGGGGACAATATGGGGCCAACGTCCTGACTTTC. It specifies CASSHRTGGQYGANVLTF.